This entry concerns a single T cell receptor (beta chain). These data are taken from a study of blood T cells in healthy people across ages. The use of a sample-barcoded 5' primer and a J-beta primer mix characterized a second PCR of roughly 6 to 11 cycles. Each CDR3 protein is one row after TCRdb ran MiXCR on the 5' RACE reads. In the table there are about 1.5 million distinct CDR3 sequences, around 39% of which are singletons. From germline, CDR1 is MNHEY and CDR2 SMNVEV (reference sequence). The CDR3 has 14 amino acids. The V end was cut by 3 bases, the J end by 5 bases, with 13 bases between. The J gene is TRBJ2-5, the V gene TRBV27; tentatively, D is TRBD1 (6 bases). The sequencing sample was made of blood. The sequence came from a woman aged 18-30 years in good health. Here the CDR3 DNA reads TGTGCCAGCAGTTTGGCAGGGGCTGCGGAGACCCAGTACTTC. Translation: CASSLAGAAETQYF.